The T cell receptor (beta chain) described here comes from a study of shared clonotypes between healthy human individuals (dated by TCRdb to 2018 to 2020). Regarding the research as a whole: The cohort comprised two women and a few men aged 18 to 49 years. Per donor, three plates each were used for CD4 naive and CD4 memory, two for CD8 naive, and one for CD8 memory. To estimate repertoire size and how much clonotype sharing occurs between individuals, the study deeply sequenced the blood TCR repertoires of five or six healthy adults. Libraries were prepared and TCR repertoires were sequenced by different laboratories using diverse techniques, in order to increase sequencing depth and limit assay-specific biases. Each donor's leukapheresis produced roughly between about 0.9 and 9.5 billion PBMCs.

From cysteine to phenylalanine, the CDR3 is 15 amino acids long. The entry retains the CDR3 DNA only, 45 bases that are in frame from base 1. At the junction V is shortened by 3 bases and J by 4 bases, with 13 bases in between. Sequences LNHDA (CDR1) and SQIVND (CDR2) are obtained from the germline V gene (reference sequence). For the CD8 naive samples, CD45RO-negative cells were positively selected for CCR7, yielding a CD45RA+CCR7+ population from which TemRA cells were excluded. Donors were healthy HIV-negative adults with no recently reported acute infections or vaccinations. Every donor was a Caucasian adult living in Nashville, Tennessee, USA. Blood was collected by leukapheresis, and PBMCs were isolated by Ficoll-Histopaque density gradient centrifugation and then cryopreserved in liquid nitrogen vapor phase. Analytical flow cytometry was used to check the purity and quantity of every magnetically sorted T cell population. From each sorted fraction, genomic DNA was isolated and quantified by UV absorbance on a Nanodrop 2000c.

A remark on this clone: Its cognate antigen has yet to be identified. No quality values exist for individual bases; no much larger clone is one base distant.

TCR CDR3 regions were amplified from genomic DNA by multiplex PCR using the deep immunoSEQ assay. Extracted genomic DNA from each cell subset was spread evenly across all wells of several immunoSEQ 96-well plates, with each plate serving as a replicate. Each replicate PCR for sorted subsets received about 180 ng genomic DNA, equal to about 29,000 T cell genomes. Purified libraries were quantified with a Qubit 3.0 fluorometer, sized on a Bioanalyzer 2100, and re-quantified with the KAPA Library Quantification kit. A separate single-read 150-cycle Illumina NextSeq 550 flow cell was used to sequence each immunoSEQ 96-well plate. Per the original workflow: Because only junctional sequences without quality scores were contained in the immunoSEQ output, filtering matching that applied to full-length reads could not be performed. Sequences were annotated with PyIR, a Python wrapper for IgBLAST v1.9, and V/J genes and CDR3 were assigned using IMGT germline references. Any read was removed if the V/J assignment was weak (E-value above 1e-6), the CDR3 was missing, or the read contained stop codons, out-of-frame junctions, or ambiguous translated residues. A V3J clonotype was defined by an identical inferred V gene, J gene, and CDR3 amino acid sequence. To compute the percentage overlap between repertoires, the number of shared unique clonotypes was divided by the size of the smaller repertoire. RTK rarefaction, the Chao1 estimator, and Recon v2.1 estimates of unobserved clonotypes were used to assess repertoire richness. Generation probabilities were computed with OLGA for all TCRbeta clonotypes obtained by the gDNA method from several donors. Sourced from immuneACCESS, this table was stored by TCRdb with only in-frame sequences that have V and J called. A share of the clones is absent; for the studies checked, an unresolved V gene accounts for under half, and the remainder has no known explanation. The V and J calls and clone size come from that table; D and trimming were worked out from the DNA. Here the sample has millions of clones; approximately 95% occur a single time. The top ten clones comprise roughly 1% of the sample.

Results and caveats for the whole study, not just this receptor: Sharing across four donors was observed for approximately 5% of naive CD4, less than 4% of naive CD8, around 2.5% of memory CD4, and about 0.4% of memory CD8 clonotypes. Estimated clonotype richness was generally larger for naive than for memory subsets. Incomplete sequencing was indicated by rarefaction of sorted-subset datasets, despite the large sequencing depth. Compared with non-shared clonotypes, clonotypes shared by all four sorted-subset donors had higher generation probabilities. Only blood was sampled, and tissue TCR repertoires likely differ from those in blood. The small number of donors limited the genetic and exposure-history diversity represented. Based on pairwise subsampling, the degree of clonotype sharing among donors was expected to be affected by sequencing depth.

Sequencing input: naive CD8+ T cells sorted from blood. The cell subset or site label for this specimen denotes: CD45RA+CCR7+. The TCR was taken from a man between 18 and 35 years old in good health. The sequence is built from TRBV19 and TRBJ2-4, and the D gene may be TRBD2, 5 bases matching. The nucleotide sequence is TGTGCCAGTAGTATTTCACTAGAAGGAAAAAACATTCAGTACTTC. This translates into CASSISLEGKNIQYF.